These 27 T cell receptor beta chains originate from one sample sequenced in a study of shared clonotypes between healthy human individuals. The assay was immunoSEQ multiplex PCR, and TCRdb's table has in-frame clones only and misses some. The repertoire holds under 1,100,000 clones, with about 74% as singletons. The sequencing sample was made of memory CD4+ T cells sorted from blood. Subset given: CD45RA-negative fraction. All receptors come from a man between 18 and 35 years old in good health.

This clone was seen more than once but under ten times. A read error may explain this, as a much larger clone is one base away. The chain couples TRBV28 to TRBJ1-1; D call uncertain. V was pared by 5 bases and J by 0 bases, with 1 base between. This CDR3 contains 11 residues. Germline V gives CDR1 MDHEN, CDR2 SYDVKM. CDR3 protein: CASSMNTEAFF. The CDR3 region has the DNA TGTGCCAGCAGTATGAACACTGAAGCTTTCTTT.

To note about this clone: Additional DNA sequences in this sample encode the identical CDR3. The chain has TRBV27 and TRBJ2-5; a possible D gene is TRBD2 (6 bases). CDR1 is MNHEY, CDR2 SMNVEV, per germline (reference sequence). The CDR3 runs 13 residues. Trimming cost V 6 bases and J 4 bases, with 12 bases left between them. CDR3 sequence reads: CASSLGRGETQYF. The CDR3 DNA reads as TGTGCCAGCAGCCTGGGGCGGGGAGAGACCCAGTACTTC.

V is TRBV7-9 and J is TRBJ1-6; tentative D call: TRBD1 (5 bases). The length of the CDR3 is 19 residues. The V and J ends lost 4 bases and 1 base respectively, with 20 bases between them. Looked up from germline, CDR1 is SEHNR and CDR2 is FQNEAQ (reference sequence). For the CDR3, the DNA is TGTGCCAGCAGCTCAACATCGACCGGTTCAGGGTCCTATAATTCACCCCTCCACTTT. Translation: CASSSTSTGSGSYNSPLHF.

The chain joins TRBV5-1 to TRBJ2-7, with unresolved D. The CDR3 extends over 16 amino acids. Trimming removed 0 bases from V and 2 bases from J, with 15 bases in between. The germline gives CDR1 SGHRS, CDR2 YFSETQ. CDR3 nucleotide sequence: TGCGCCAGCAGCTTGGGTGTAGGCGGCACCACCTACGAGCAGTACTTC. As protein: CASSLGVGGTTYEQYF. Filled out from reference TRBV5-1 and TRBJ2-7, the complete variable domain reads KAGVTQTPRYLIKTRGQQVTLSCSPISGHRSVSWYQQTPGQGLQFLFEYFSETQRNKGNFPGRFSGRQFSNSRSEMNVSTLELGDSALYLCASSLGVGGTTYEQYFGPGTRLTVT.

The rearrangement joins TRBV12-5 to TRBJ1-5; 8 nucleotides match TRBD1. Germline V gene data show CDR1 as LGHNT and CDR2 as FRNRAP. CDR3 length: 15 residues. V lost 6 bases to trimming and J lost 3 bases; unmatched junction nucleotides: 7. The CDR3 region has the DNA TGTGCTAGTGGCCCGGACAGGGCTAACAATCAGCCCCAGCATTTT. Encoded protein: CASGPDRANNQPQHF.

This clone has only a few counts. The chain carries TRBV28 and TRBJ1-2, with D possibly TRBD1 on 6 matching bases. The germline V gene encodes CDR1 MDHEN and CDR2 SYDVKM. Trimming removed 8 bases from V and 4 bases from J, with 11 bases in between. The CDR3 sequence is 12 residues long. The CDR3 loop is CASLGGGYGYTF. CDR3 sequence (DNA): TGTGCCAGCCTAGGAGGGGGCTATGGCTACACCTTC.

The chain links TRBV5-6 to TRBJ2-5; a weak D match, TRBD1 (5 bases). The length of the CDR3 is 14 residues. Germline V lookup: CDR1 SGHDT, CDR2 YYEEEE. Trimming took 4 bases from V and 5 from J, leaving 15 bases between them. CDR3 region: CASSITGFGETQYF. The CDR3 DNA is TGTGCCAGCAGCATTACAGGATTCGGGGAGACCCAGTACTTC.

This rearrangement joins TRBV5-1 to TRBJ2-2; 8 bases align to TRBD1. CDR3 length equals 18 residues. Germline-derived CDR1 and CDR2 are SGHRS and YFSETQ. J gave up 7 bases and V 4 bases, and 18 bases lay outside the gene matches. CDR3 nucleotides: TGCGCCAGCAGCACCGAACCCCCAGGGGGCTTTAACGGCGGGGAGCTGTTTTTT. It codes for CASSTEPPGGFNGGELFF. Filled out from reference TRBV5-1 and TRBJ2-2, the complete variable domain reads KAGVTQTPRYLIKTRGQQVTLSCSPISGHRSVSWYQQTPGQGLQFLFEYFSETQRNKGNFPGRFSGRQFSNSRSEMNVSTLELGDSALYLCASSTEPPGGFNGGELFFGEGSRLTVL.

The V gene is TRBV5-1, the J gene TRBJ1-1; 7 nucleotides line up with TRBD1. CDR3 length: 15 amino acids. Germline-derived CDR1 and CDR2 are SGHRS and YFSETQ. With 4 bases clipped from V and 1 base from J, the junction kept 7 bases outside the gene matches. CDR3 in amino acids: CASSHGQAENTEAFF. CDR3 DNA sequence: TGCGCCAGCAGCCACGGACAGGCCGAGAACACTGAAGCTTTCTTT.

The chain has TRBV7-2 and TRBJ2-7; maybe TRBD2 (6 bases). Germline V gives CDR1 SGHTA, CDR2 FQGNSA. V lost 5 bases and J lost 6, with 20 bases in between. This CDR3 is 15 amino acids long. This CDR3 reads CASSQIGGTVFEQYF. The CDR3, as DNA: TGTGCCAGCAGCCAGATCGGGGGAACGGTATTCGAGCAGTACTTC.

The gene calls are TRBV15 and TRBJ1-4; a weak D match, TRBD1 (5 bases). V lost 0 bases and J 8 bases, leaving 10 bases between the germline ends. Germline CDR1 and CDR2: LNHNV and YYDKDF (reference sequence). CDR3 length: 14 residues. The CDR3, as DNA: TGTGCCACCAGCAGAGACAGGGAGAGCGAAAAACTGTTTTTT. This gives the protein CATSRDRESEKLFF.

Comment on this clone: This sample includes further DNA sequences coding for the same CDR3. The chain joins TRBV7-9 to TRBJ2-3, with 7 bases fitting TRBD1. Germline V CDR1 and CDR2: SEHNR, FQNEAQ (reference sequence). The CDR3 sequence is 14 residues long. J gave up 2 bases and V 6 bases, and 5 bases lay outside the gene matches. CDR3 nucleotide sequence: TGTGCCAGCAGTTTCGACAGGGACACAGATACGCAGTATTTT. Its protein product is CASSFDRDTDTQYF.

This clone appeared once. The chain recombines TRBV19 with TRBJ2-1; TRBD2 aligns across 8 bases. The germline CDR1 and CDR2 sequences are LNHDA and SQIVND (reference sequence). CDR3 length: 18 residues. J gave up 0 bases and V 5 bases, and 12 bases lay outside the gene matches. For the CDR3, the DNA is TGTGCCAGTAGTTCCATTACTAGCGGCCTCAGCTCCTACAATGAGCAGTTCTTC. Its translation: CASSSITSGLSSYNEQFF.

This clone was counted once. The J gene is TRBJ2-6, the V gene TRBV30, with D perhaps matching TRBD2 (6 bases). CDR3 length: 14 residues. In germline, CDR1 is GTSNPN, CDR2 SVGIG (reference sequence). The CDR3 reads CARMEGSGANVLTF. In DNA form, the CDR3 reads TGTGCTCGGATGGAGGGGAGCGGGGCCAACGTCCTGACTTTC. Full variable domain (outside the CDR3, taken from reference TRBV30 and TRBJ2-6): SQTIHQWPATLVQPVGSPLSLECTVEGTSNPNLYWYRQAAGRGLQLLFYSVGIGQISSEVPQNLSASRPQDRQFILSSKKLLLSDSGFYLCARMEGSGANVLTFGAGSRLTVL.

The V and J genes are TRBV11-3 and TRBJ2-1; 9 bases agree with TRBD1. Germline values: CDR1 SGHNT, CDR2 YENEEA. The CDR3 is made up of 17 amino acids. Unmatched junction bases numbered 14, after V lost 1 base and J lost 10 bases. The CDR3 DNA reads as TGTGCCAGCAGCTTAGCGTTCCGACAGGGGGGCGTCGAGGAGCAGTTCTTC. It yields the protein CASSLAFRQGGVEEQFF. The whole variable domain, remainder taken from reference TRBV11-3 and TRBJ2-1, is EAGVVQSPRYKIIEKKQPVAFWCNPISGHNTLYWYLQNLGQGPELLIRYENEEAVDDSQLPKDRFSAERLKGVDSTLKIQPAELGDSAVYLCASSLAFRQGGVEEQFFGPGTRLTVL.

Comment on this clone: Different DNA sequences within this sample yield the same CDR3. J is TRBJ1-3 and V is TRBV7-2; 7 bases fit TRBD1. CDR3 size: 15 residues. CDR1 SGHTA and CDR2 FQGNSA come from the germline V gene. The V gene end was trimmed by 5 bases and the J gene end by 2 bases; junction bases not matched to a gene: 6. CDR3 nucleotides: TGTGCCAGCAGCCCCAGACAGGGAACTGGAAACACCATATATTTT. It translates to CASSPRQGTGNTIYF.

This chain uses TRBV6-5 with TRBJ2-5; possible D gene TRBD2, 7 bases. CDR3 size: 14 residues. Germline loops: CDR1 MNHEY, CDR2 SVGAGI. V lost 8 bases and J 1 base, leaving 14 bases between the germline ends. Here the CDR3 reads CASSKGGGQETQYF. The CDR3 DNA reads TGTGCCAGCTCCAAGGGGGGGGGCCAAGAGACCCAGTACTTC.

This clone appeared a single time. The chain combines TRBV30 with TRBJ1-4; D uncertain. This CDR3 comprises 14 residues. CDR1 is GTSNPN and CDR2 is SVGIG in the germline V gene (reference sequence). Trimming removed 1 base at V and 3 bases at J, with 9 bases between. In DNA, the CDR3 is TGTGCCTGGAGTGCCAGCACCTCTAATGAAAAACTGTTTTTT. Translating gives CAWSASTSNEKLFF.

This clone was counted only a few times. The genes are TRBV2 and TRBJ2-5, with D maybe TRBD2 (6 bases). Between the trimmed V and J ends, which lost 3 bases and 5 bases, there was a span of 19 bases. The CDR3 sequence is 16 residues long. CDR1 and CDR2 from the germline V gene are SNHLY and FYNNEI. CDR3 amino acids: CASSEKGGPRGETQYF. The CDR3 DNA reads as TGTGCCAGCAGTGAGAAGGGCGGCCCGCGGGGCGAGACCCAGTACTTC.

The rearrangement links TRBV7-9 to TRBJ2-5; TRBD2 matches at 7 bases. Germline trimming cut 2 bases from V and 3 bases from J; bases unmatched to any gene: 6. Germline V gene sequence: CDR1 SEHNR, CDR2 FQNEAQ (reference sequence). The CDR3 loop spans 15 amino acids. CDR3 protein: CASSLRLAEKETQYF. The CDR3 DNA reads as TGTGCCAGCAGCTTAAGGCTAGCGGAGAAAGAGACCCAGTACTTC.

This clone showed up many times. Other nucleotide sequences from this sample produce the same CDR3. This rearrangement joins TRBV14 to TRBJ1-6; D remains unclear. CDR1 and CDR2 (germline): SGHDN, FVKESK. The CDR3 covers 21 residues. Between the trimmed V and J ends, which lost 4 bases and 0 bases, there was a span of 25 bases. Here the CDR3 DNA reads TGTGCCAGCAGCCTCGAGACTGGTATTTTTTCGTCGAGCTCCTATAATTCACCCCTCCACTTT. It encodes CASSLETGIFSSSSYNSPLHF.

The V gene is TRBV5-1, the J gene TRBJ1-5, with a possible D match to TRBD1 (6 bases). The germline gives CDR1 SGHRS, CDR2 YFSETQ. V was cut by 4 bases and J by 2 bases, with 10 bases left in between. CDR3 length: 14 amino acids. The CDR3 protein is CASSTEGGNQPQHF. Written as DNA, the CDR3 is TGCGCCAGCAGCACGGAGGGGGGCAATCAGCCCCAGCATTTT.

The rearrangement links TRBV28 to TRBJ2-3, with a weak D call TRBD1 (5 bases). Per germline, CDR1 MDHEN and CDR2 SYDVKM. The CDR3 is 14 residues long. Trimming shortened V by 9 bases and J by 1 base, and 14 bases separated the two germline ends. The chain's CDR3 is CASAWGDGTDTQYF. The CDR3 region has the DNA TGTGCCAGTGCCTGGGGCGACGGCACAGATACGCAGTATTTT.

The DNA for the CDR3 is TGTGCCAGCAGCTTACAATCCGGGGGCCGAGCTTTCTTT. Translation gives CASSLQSGGRAFF. V gene TRBV13 combines with J gene TRBJ1-1; weak D call: TRBD1 (6 bases). The germline V gene has CDR1 PRHDT and CDR2 FYEKMQ (reference sequence). Trimming stripped 2 bases from V and 10 bases from J, with 14 bases between. This CDR3 has 13 amino acids.

The rearrangement uses TRBV7-9 and TRBJ1-1; D ambiguous. Germline CDR1 and CDR2: SEHNR and FQNEAQ (reference sequence). Trimming took off 1 base at V and 4 bases at J, with 19 bases between the two ends. The length of the CDR3 is 17 residues. CDR3 region: CASSLGFPWVLTTEAFF. The CDR3 region has the DNA TGTGCCAGCAGCTTAGGGTTTCCTTGGGTTCTGACCACTGAAGCTTTCTTT. Looking up the rest from reference TRBV7-9 and TRBJ1-1 gives the full variable domain: DTGVSQNPRHKITKRGQNVTFRCDPISEHNRLYWYRQTLGQGPEFLTYFQNEAQLEKSRLLSDRFSAERPKGSFSTLEIQRTEQGDSAMYLCASSLGFPWVLTTEAFFGQGTRLTVV.

V gene TRBV6-1 combines with J gene TRBJ1-1; unclear D gene. The V end lost 10 bases, the J end lost 1 base, and 7 bases lay between the germline ends. Germline-derived CDR1 and CDR2 are MNHNS and SASEGT. The CDR3 runs to 11 residues. The chain's CDR3 is CATQKNTEAFF. CDR3 bases: TGTGCCACACAGAAGAACACTGAAGCTTTCTTT.

This clone was detected a few times. The chain joins TRBV4-1 to TRBJ1-6; D is undetermined. Germline CDR1 and CDR2: MGHRA and YSYEKL. Trimming removed 4 bases from V and 7 bases from J, with 11 bases in between. The CDR3 runs to 14 residues. CDR3 coding DNA: TGCGCCAGCAGCCTGACCTCTGTGAATTCACCCCTCCACTTT. Protein product: CASSLTSVNSPLHF.